Below, one T cell receptor beta chain is given with its context. The sample originates from a study of blood T cell repertoires in COVID-19. Only in-frame clones appear in the TCRdb table, and some are missing; sequencing was by immunoSEQ multiplex PCR. The sample holds a few hundred thousand clones; 85% to 90% are singletons and the top ten take roughly 4.1%. The length of the CDR3 is 12 residues. Deletions cut 8 bases from V and 4 bases from J, with 9 bases between. Germline loops: CDR1 ENHRY, CDR2 SYGVKD. The chain is built from TRBV10-3 and TRBJ2-1; D call uncertain. The sample was peripheral blood. The receptor's source is a man aged 50 to 60 with acute or convalescent COVID-19. The CDR3: CAIAPEYNEQFF. The CDR3 DNA reads TGTGCCATCGCACCTGAGTACAATGAGCAGTTCTTC.